Presented here are 13 T cell receptor beta chains from one specimen sequenced in a study of T cell responses to AZD1222 COVID-19 vaccine. The repertoire was sequenced with immunoSEQ multiplex PCR; TCRdb's copy has only in-frame clones and lacks some. Here the sample spans roughly 200,000 clones, 85% to 95% being singletons. The starting material was peripheral blood, obtained 28 days after the second dose of the MenACWY control vaccine. These receptors were taken from an adult who received the MenACWY meningococcal vaccine as a control.

This chain connects TRBV18 to TRBJ2-3, with a tentative D call TRBD1 (6 bases). Per the germline V gene, CDR1 is KGHSH and CDR2 is LQKENI. Trimming took off 2 bases at V and 2 bases at J, with 8 bases between the two ends. The CDR3 loop spans 14 amino acids. The CDR3 region is CASSPTGFTDTQYF. The CDR3, as DNA: TGTGCCAGCTCACCAACAGGGTTCACAGATACGCAGTATTTT.

The chain joins TRBV6-5 to TRBJ2-7; TRBD2 might be the D (6 bases). Per germline, CDR1 MNHEY and CDR2 SVGAGI. The CDR3 extends over 15 amino acids. V was clipped by 1 base and J by 0 bases, with 10 bases between them. The CDR3 loop is CASSYWDFRSYEQYF. The CDR3 coding sequence is TGTGCCAGCAGTTACTGGGACTTTCGCTCCTACGAGCAGTACTTC.

This chain uses TRBV14 with TRBJ1-1, with D uncertain. The V gene's germline CDR1 is SGHDN and CDR2 FVKESK. The CDR3 is made up of 13 amino acids. Deletions cut 3 bases from V and 4 bases from J, with 9 bases between. CDR3 sequence reads: CASSHGLTTEAFF. The CDR3 coding sequence is TGTGCCAGCAGCCACGGACTGACCACTGAAGCTTTCTTT.

The table lists this clone with a count of one. The chain uses TRBV12-3 or TRBV12-4 and TRBJ1-5; D may be TRBD1 (5 bases). The CDR3 is made up of 13 amino acids. The V end was cut by 5 bases, the J end by 7 bases, with 12 bases between. The CDR3 loop reads CASSPRVTQPQHF. The CDR3 DNA is TGTGCCAGCAGTCCCAGGGTTACCCAGCCCCAGCATTTT.

The chain employs TRBV4-1 and TRBJ2-5; no definite D call. Germline V lookup: CDR1 MGHRA, CDR2 YSYEKL. The V gene lost 0 bases and the J gene lost 5 bases, with 13 bases spanning the gap. CDR3 length equals 15 residues. The DNA for the CDR3 is TGCGCCAGCAGCCAAGAGGACCGTAAGGAGGAGACCCAGTACTTC. Residues: CASSQEDRKEETQYF.

V usage is TRBV15 and J usage is TRBJ2-7, with D perhaps matching TRBD2 (6 bases). The CDR3 runs 13 residues. Looked up from germline, CDR1 is LNHNV and CDR2 is YYDKDF (reference sequence). The V gene lost 1 base and the J gene lost 7 bases, with 11 bases spanning the gap. CDR3 loop: CATSRGWRVEQYF. The CDR3 DNA sequence: TGTGCCACCAGCAGAGGATGGAGGGTTGAGCAGTACTTC.

The rearrangement uses TRBV2 and TRBJ1-5, with TRBD1 matching 10 bases. The junction had 5 bases not matched to a gene; V was cut back by 2 bases and J by 4 bases. CDR1 is SNHLY, CDR2 FYNNEI, per germline. This CDR3 has 16 amino acids. CDR3 amino acids: CASSEIQGQGNQPQHF. The CDR3 bases are TGTGCCAGCAGTGAAATACAGGGACAGGGGAATCAGCCCCAGCATTTT.

This clone was observed a single time. This chain connects TRBV29-1 to TRBJ2-1, with a tentative D call TRBD1 (5 bases). The CDR3 consists of 14 residues. The V end lost 2 bases, the J end lost 6 bases, and 14 bases lay between the germline ends. Germline CDR1 and CDR2: SQVTM and ANQGSEA. This chain's CDR3 is CSVEMGRVGNEQFF. Here the CDR3 DNA reads TGCAGCGTTGAAATGGGCAGGGTCGGCAATGAGCAGTTCTTC.

The chain uses TRBV27 and TRBJ2-7; either TRBD1 or TRBD2 may supply D (5 bases each). Germline V lookup: CDR1 MNHEY, CDR2 SMNVEV (reference sequence). Trimming left V 4 bases short and J 0 bases short, with 7 bases between. The CDR3 length is 13 residues. CDR3 nucleotide sequence: TGTGCCAGCAGTTGGGGGATCTCCTACGAGCAGTACTTC. Encoded protein: CASSWGISYEQYF.

This chain links TRBV6-5 with TRBJ1-1; possibly TRBD1 for D (5 bases). V shed 8 bases and J shed 3 bases, with 13 bases lying between them. The CDR3 covers 13 residues. Germline-derived CDR1 and CDR2 are MNHEY and SVGAGI. The CDR3 reads CASRWGADTEAFF. The CDR3 DNA reads as TGTGCCAGCCGTTGGGGCGCCGACACTGAAGCTTTCTTT.

This chain links TRBV24-1 with TRBJ2-1; 10 positions match TRBD2. The germline V gene encodes CDR1 KGHDR and CDR2 SFDVKD. This CDR3 is 17 amino acids long. Trimming took 4 bases from V and 4 from J; bases not matched to a gene: 9. The chain's CDR3 is CATSDPYSGRLYNEQFF. In nucleotides, the CDR3 is TGTGCCACCAGTGACCCCTATAGCGGGAGGCTGTACAATGAGCAGTTCTTC.

Comments on this clone: Other DNA sequences of this sample code for an identical CDR3. The chain is built from TRBV7-9 and TRBJ2-1; unclear D gene. The germline gives CDR1 SEHNR, CDR2 FQNEAQ (reference sequence). V lost 3 bases and J 5 bases, leaving 5 bases between the germline ends. The CDR3 totals 12 residues. CDR3 bases: TGTGCCAGCAGCTTGGCTGACAATGAGCAGTTCTTC. Translation gives CASSLADNEQFF.

The chain uses TRBV6-6 and TRBJ2-1; weak D call: TRBD2 (6 bases). Per the germline V gene, CDR1 is MNHNY and CDR2 is SVGAGI (reference sequence). CDR3 length: 11 amino acids. V lost 11 bases to trimming and J lost 8 bases, with 13 bases between them. CDR3 sequence: CAASGGDEQFF. The DNA for the CDR3 is TGTGCCGCTTCGGGCGGGGATGAGCAGTTCTTC.